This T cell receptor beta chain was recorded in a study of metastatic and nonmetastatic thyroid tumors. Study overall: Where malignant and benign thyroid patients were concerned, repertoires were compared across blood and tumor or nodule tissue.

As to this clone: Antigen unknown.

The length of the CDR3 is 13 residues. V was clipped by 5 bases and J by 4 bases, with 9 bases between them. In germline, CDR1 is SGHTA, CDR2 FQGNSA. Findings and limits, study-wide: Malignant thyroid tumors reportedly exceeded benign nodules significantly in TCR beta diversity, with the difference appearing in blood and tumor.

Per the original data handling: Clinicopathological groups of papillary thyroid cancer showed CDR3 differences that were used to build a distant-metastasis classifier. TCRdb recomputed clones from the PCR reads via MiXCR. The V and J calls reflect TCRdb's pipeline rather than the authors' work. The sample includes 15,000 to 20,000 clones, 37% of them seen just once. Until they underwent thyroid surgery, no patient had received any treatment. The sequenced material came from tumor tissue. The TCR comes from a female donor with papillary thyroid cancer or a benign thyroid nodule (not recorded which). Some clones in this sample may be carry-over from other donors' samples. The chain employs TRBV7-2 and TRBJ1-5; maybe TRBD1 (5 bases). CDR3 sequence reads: CASSGGANQPQHF. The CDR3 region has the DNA TGTGCCAGCAGCGGAGGGGCGAATCAGCCCCAGCATTTT. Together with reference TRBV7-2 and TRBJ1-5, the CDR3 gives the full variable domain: GAGVSQSPSNKVTEKGKDVELRCDPISGHTALYWYRQSLGQGLEFLIYFQGNSAPDKSGLPSDRFSAERTGGSVSTLTIQRTQQEDSAVYLCASSGGANQPQHFGDGTRLSIL.